The clone carrying this T cell receptor (beta chain) was detected once. Measured with immunoSEQ multiplex PCR; TCRdb has only the in-frame clones, and not every one. This table holds roughly 49,000 clones, about 92% found once. This sample is drawn from a study of T cell changes during pregnancy in multiple sclerosis. Per germline, CDR1 MNHEY and CDR2 SVGAGI. The CDR3 totals 14 residues. V shed 6 bases and J 3 bases; nucleotides not matched to a gene: 3. The receptor was derived from a female donor with multiple sclerosis, enrolled in a pregnancy study. The rearrangement joins TRBV6-5 to TRBJ2-7; 12 nucleotides line up with TRBD2. Material: peripheral blood, obtained after pregnancy. In DNA form, the CDR3 reads TGTGCCAGCAGCCTAGCGGGGGGGCTCTACGAGCAGTACTTC. Its protein product is CASSLAGGLYEQYF.